The clone carrying this T cell receptor (beta chain) turned up a few times. Its antigen is currently unknown. Investigators reverse transcribed all isolated RNA, so they sequenced expressed TCRB transcripts. Produced via immunoSEQ multiplex PCR; TCRdb's table is partial and in-frame only. There are 150,000 to 200,000 clones in the sample; around 8.6% occur only once, and under 0.65% lies in the top ten. Heparinised blood was drawn once per donor, averaging around 120 mL. Using CD45RO/CCR7/CD25/CD127/CD95/CD27, CD4+ naive, central memory, regulatory and stem cell-like memory cells were sorted. The data stem from a study of beta chain features in type 1 diabetes. Study-level information: Patients were similar to healthy donors in age and gender (as well as in cell yields).

Overall study findings and caveats: At VDJ recombination sites, type 1 diabetes patients had fewer insertions and more deleted nucleotides. Moderately but significantly shorter TCRB CDR3s were found in Type 1 diabetes patients in all four CD4+ subsets.

The germline V gene has CDR1 SGHNT and CDR2 YYREEE (reference sequence). The CDR3 extends over 13 amino acids. V lost 1 base and J 11 bases, leaving 12 bases between the germline ends. Sequenced sample: central memory CD4+ T cells from blood. The TCR was taken from a woman between 18 and 29 years old with type 1 diabetes. The V gene is TRBV5-4, the J gene TRBJ1-4, with D possibly matching TRBD1 (6 bases). The CDR3 coding sequence is TGTGCCAGCAGCTTGCGGGGCCAGGGGAAACTGTTTTTT. Translation: CASSLRGQGKLFF. The entire variable domain, with the rest obtained from reference TRBV5-4 and TRBJ1-4, is as follows: ETGVTQSPTHLIKTRGQQVTLRCSSQSGHNTVSWYQQALGQGPQFIFQYYREEENGRGNFPPRFSGLQFPNYSSELNVNALELDDSALYLCASSLRGQGKLFFGSGTQLSVL.